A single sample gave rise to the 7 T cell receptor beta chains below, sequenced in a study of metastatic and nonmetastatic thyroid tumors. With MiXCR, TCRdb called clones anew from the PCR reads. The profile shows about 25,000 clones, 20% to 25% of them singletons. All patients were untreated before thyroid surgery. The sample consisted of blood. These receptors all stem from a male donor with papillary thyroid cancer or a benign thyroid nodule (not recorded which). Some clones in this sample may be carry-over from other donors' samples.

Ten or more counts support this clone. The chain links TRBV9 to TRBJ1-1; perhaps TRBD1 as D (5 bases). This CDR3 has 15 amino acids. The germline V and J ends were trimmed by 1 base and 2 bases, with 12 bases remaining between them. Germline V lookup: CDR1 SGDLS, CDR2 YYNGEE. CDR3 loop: CASSVWGTQNTEAFF. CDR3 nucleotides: TGTGCCAGCAGCGTATGGGGGACGCAAAACACTGAAGCTTTCTTT.

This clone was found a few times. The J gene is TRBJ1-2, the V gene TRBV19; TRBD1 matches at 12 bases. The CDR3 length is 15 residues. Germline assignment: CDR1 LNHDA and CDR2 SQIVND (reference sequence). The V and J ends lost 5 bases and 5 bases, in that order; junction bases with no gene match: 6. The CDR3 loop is CASSLPGQGAYGYTF. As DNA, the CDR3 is TGTGCCAGTAGTCTCCCGGGACAGGGGGCATATGGCTACACCTTC.

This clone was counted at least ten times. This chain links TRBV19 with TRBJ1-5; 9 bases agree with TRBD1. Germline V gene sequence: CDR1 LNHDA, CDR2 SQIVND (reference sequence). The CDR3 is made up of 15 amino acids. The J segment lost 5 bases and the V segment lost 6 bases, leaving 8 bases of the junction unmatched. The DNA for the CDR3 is TGTGCCAGTAGCGCCGGGACAGGGTGGCATCAGCCCCAGCATTTT. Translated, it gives CASSAGTGWHQPQHF.

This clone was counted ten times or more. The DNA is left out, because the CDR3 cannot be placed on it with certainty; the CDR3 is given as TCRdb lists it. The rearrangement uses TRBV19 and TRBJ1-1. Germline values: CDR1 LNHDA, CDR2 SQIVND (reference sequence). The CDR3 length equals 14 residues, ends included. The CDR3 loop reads CASSISVQNTEAFF.

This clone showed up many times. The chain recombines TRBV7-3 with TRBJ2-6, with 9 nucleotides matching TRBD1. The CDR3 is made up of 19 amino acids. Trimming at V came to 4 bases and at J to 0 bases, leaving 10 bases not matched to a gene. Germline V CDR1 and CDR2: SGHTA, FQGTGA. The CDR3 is CASSSTNRGLSSGANVLTF. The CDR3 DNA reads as TGTGCCAGCAGCTCCACTAACAGGGGGCTCAGCTCTGGGGCCAACGTCCTGACTTTC.

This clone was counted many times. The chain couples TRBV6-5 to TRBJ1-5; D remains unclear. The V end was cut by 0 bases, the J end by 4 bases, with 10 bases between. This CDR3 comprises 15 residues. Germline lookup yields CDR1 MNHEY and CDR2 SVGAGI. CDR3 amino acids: CASSYSIGANQPQHF. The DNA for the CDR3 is TGTGCCAGCAGTTACTCGATCGGTGCAAATCAGCCCCAGCATTTT.

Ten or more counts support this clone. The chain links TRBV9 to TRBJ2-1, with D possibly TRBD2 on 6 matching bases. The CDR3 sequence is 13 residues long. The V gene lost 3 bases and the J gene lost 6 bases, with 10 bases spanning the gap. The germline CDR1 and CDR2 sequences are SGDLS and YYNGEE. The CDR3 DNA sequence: TGTGCCAGCAGCGCGGGACTCCTCAATGAGCAGTTCTTC. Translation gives CASSAGLLNEQFF. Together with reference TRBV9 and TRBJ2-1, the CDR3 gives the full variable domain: DSGVTQTPKHLITATGQRVTLRCSPRSGDLSVYWYQQSLDQGLQFLIQYYNGEERAKGNILERFSAQQFPDLHSELNLSSLELGDSALYFCASSAGLLNEQFFGPGTRLTVL.